The rows below give T cell receptor beta chains drawn from one sample of a study of blood T cells in healthy people across ages. TCRdb analysed the 5' RACE reads with MiXCR anew, one entry per CDR3 protein. The data contain 750,000 to 950,000 distinct CDR3 sequences, 25% to 35% of them seen just once; the ten biggest clones take up 10%. The same specimen was also included in a second study, on T cells of mothers and their children.

Sample: blood. The receptors derive from a woman between 40 and 50 years old in good health. Each CDR3 is given with its conserved first and last residue. D genes are given only for firm matches. Size values are once, few and many counts, or a class for expanded clones, and some rows have none.

size | length | J | D | V | CDR3 | DNA
- | 14 | TRBJ1-1 | - | TRBV12-3/TRBV12-4 | CASSLEGAAFTAFF | TGTGCCAGCAGTTTAGAAGGGGCCGCCTTTACTGCTTTCTTT
- | 17 | TRBJ2-4 | - | TRBV4-2 | CASSQESGAWAKNIQYF | TGTGCCAGCAGCCAAGAGTCGGGGGCGTGGGCCAAAAACATTCAGTACTTC
- | 17 | TRBJ1-2 | - | TRBV6-1 | CASRADSYLQEIYGFTF | TGTGCCAGCAGGGCCGATTCATACCTACAGGAGATCTATGGCTTCACCTTC
many | 12 | TRBJ1-2 | - | TRBV12-3/TRBV12-4 | CASSYADYGYTF | TGTGCCAGCAGTTACGCAGACTATGGCTACACCTTC
few | 14 | TRBJ2-5 | TRBD2 | TRBV7-9 | CASSSRTSPGTQYF | TGTGCCAGCAGCTCGAGGACTAGTCCGGGGACCCAGTACTTC
- | 14 | TRBJ1-1 | - | TRBV7-2 | CASSLAYVNTETFF | TGTGCCAGCAGCTTAGCATACGTAAACACTGAAACTTTCTTT
- | 15 | TRBJ2-1 | - | TRBV27 | CASSFQQGLYNEQFF | TGTGCCAGCAGTTTTCAGCAGGGTCTCTACAATGAGCAGTTCTTC
many | 15 | TRBJ2-5 | - | TRBV7-9 | CASSLDRGVRETQYF | TGTGCCAGCAGCTTAGATCGGGGCGTTCGGGAGACCCAGTACTTC
- | 13 | TRBJ2-1 | - | TRBV29-1 | CGVARGLRNEQFF | TGCGGCGTTGCGAGGGGACTTAGGAATGAGCAGTTCTTC
- | 13 | TRBJ1-2 | - | TRBV20-1 | CSAFNRGNYGYTF | TGCAGTGCTTTTAATAGAGGGAACTATGGCTACACCTTC
- | 13 | TRBJ1-1 | TRBD1 | TRBV7-2 | CASSRDRATEAFF | TGTGCCAGCAGCCGGGACAGGGCCACTGAAGCTTTCTTT
- | 13 | TRBJ1-2 | - | TRBV20-1 | CSASSRPNYGYTF | TGCAGTGCTAGTAGTCGGCCTAACTATGGCTACACCTTC
once | 15 | TRBJ1-5 | TRBD1 | TRBV7-9 | CASSPAGTGNEPQHF | TGTGCCAGCAGTCCGGCCGGGACAGGGAACGAGCCCCAGCATTTT
- | 14 | TRBJ1-2 | - | TRBV20-1 | CSARGQAPTYGYTF | TGCAGTGCTAGAGGCCAGGCCCCCACCTATGGCTACACCTTC
many | 13 | TRBJ2-7 | - | TRBV29-1 | CSVAGQYTYEQYF | TGCAGCGTTGCTGGACAGTATACCTACGAGCAGTACTTC
- | 13 | TRBJ2-7 | - | TRBV6-1 | CASRDTRSYEQYF | TGTGCCAGCAGGGACACACGCTCCTACGAGCAGTACTTC
- | 16 | TRBJ2-1 | TRBD1 | TRBV4-1 | CASSQVRDRGYNEQFF | TGCGCCAGCAGCCAAGTCCGGGACAGGGGTTACAATGAGCAGTTCTTC
- | 15 | TRBJ2-3 | TRBD1 | TRBV29-1 | CSVEASQGGTDTQYF | TGCAGCGTTGAAGCCTCACAGGGGGGCACAGATACGCAGTATTTT
many | 13 | TRBJ1-2 | - | TRBV29-1 | CSVAGLASYGYTF | TGCAGCGTGGCGGGACTGGCCAGCTATGGCTACACCTTC
- | 13 | TRBJ1-2 | TRBD1 | TRBV18 | CASPPGTDYGYTF | TGTGCCAGCCCACCAGGGACAGACTACGGCTACACCTTC
- | 15 | TRBJ1-4 | - | TRBV7-8 | CASSTSGQGSEKLFF | -
- | 15 | TRBJ2-5 | - | TRBV6-2/TRBV6-3 | CASSYSMSSSETQYF | TGTGCCAGCAGTTACTCGATGTCTAGCAGTGAGACCCAGTACTTC
- | 14 | TRBJ2-3 | - | TRBV24-1 | CAASDSRLRDTQYF | TGTGCCGCCAGTGATTCCCGACTCAGGGATACGCAGTATTTT
- | 18 | TRBJ2-3 | - | TRBV7-9 | CASSLSRWDTEYTDTQYF | TGTGCCAGCAGTTTAAGCCGCTGGGACACCGAATACACAGATACGCAGTATTTT
- | 16 | TRBJ1-2 | TRBD1 | TRBV4-3 | CASSTGQGALSYGCTF | TGCGCCAGCAGCACGGGACAGGGGGCGCTTAGCTATGGCTGCACCTTC
- | 14 | TRBJ2-5 | - | TRBV5-1 | CASSPGGGSETQYF | TGCGCCAGCAGCCCGGGCGGTGGTTCAGAGACCCAGTACTTC
many | 13 | TRBJ2-7 | - | TRBV6-5 | CASGKGRGYEQYF | TGTGCCAGCGGGAAGGGACGGGGCTACGAGCAGTACTTC
- | 15 | TRBJ1-5 | - | TRBV5-1 | CASSLEGVRGQPQHF | TGCGCCAGCAGCTTGGAGGGGGTGAGGGGCCAGCCCCAGCATTTT
- | 15 | TRBJ2-5 | TRBD2 | TRBV10-3 | CAISGAGGGQETQYF | TGTGCCATCAGTGGAGCGGGAGGGGGCCAAGAGACCCAGTACTTC
many | 13 | TRBJ2-7 | - | TRBV11-2 | CASSLWGLYEQYF | TGTGCCAGCAGCTTATGGGGTCTTTACGAGCAGTACTTC
- | 15 | TRBJ1-5 | - | TRBV7-9 | CASSLGFAGNQPQHF | TGTGCCAGCAGCCTTGGGTTTGCGGGAAATCAGCCCCAGCATTTT
few | 14 | TRBJ2-7 | - | TRBV2 | CASNIDRLTYEQYF | TGTGCCAGCAACATTGACAGGCTTACCTACGAGCAGTACTTC
many | 14 | TRBJ2-5 | - | TRBV2 | CASSRTRTQETQYF | TGTGCCAGCAGTAGAACACGGACCCAAGAGACCCAGTACTTC
many | 18 | TRBJ2-1 | TRBD2 | TRBV7-6 | CASSASGGGYSSYNEQFF | TGTGCCAGCAGCGCTAGCGGGGGGGGATATAGCTCCTACAATGAGCAGTTCTTC
few | 15 | TRBJ2-6 | - | TRBV12-3/TRBV12-4 | CASSLVGGIANVLTF | TGTGCCAGCAGTTTAGTAGGGGGTATAGCCAACGTCCTGACTTTC
- | 14 | TRBJ2-7 | - | TRBV12-3/TRBV12-4 | CASSLTLGAYEQYF | TGTGCCAGCAGTTTGACCCTGGGAGCCTACGAGCAGTACTTC
- | 18 | TRBJ2-3 | TRBD2 | TRBV19 | CASSIGASGNARTDTQYF | TGTGCCAGTAGTATAGGGGCTAGCGGGAACGCTCGCACAGATACGCAGTATTTT
- | 14 | TRBJ1-1 | - | TRBV9 | CASSPVEGITEAFF | TGTGCCAGCAGCCCCGTGGAGGGGATCACTGAAGCTTTCTTT
- | 14 | TRBJ2-7 | TRBD1 | TRBV6-1 | CASSEGTGAYEQYF | TGTGCCAGCAGTGAAGGGACAGGCGCCTACGAGCAGTACTTC
- | 14 | TRBJ2-3 | TRBD2 | TRBV7-2 | CASGAGGRSDTQYF | TGTGCCAGCGGAGCGGGGGGGAGGTCAGATACGCAGTATTTT
- | 16 | TRBJ2-7 | TRBD2 | TRBV5-1 | CASSLAPTSGVYEQYF | TGCGCCAGCAGCTTGGCCCCGACTAGCGGGGTGTACGAGCAGTACTTC
few | 14 | TRBJ2-3 | TRBD1 | TRBV27 | CASSFDRDTDTQYF | TGTGCCAGCAGTTTTGACAGGGACACAGATACGCAGTATTTT
once | 14 | TRBJ2-2 | - | TRBV20-1 | CSAGPGAGTGELFF | TGCAGTGCTGGACCGGGGGCGGGGACCGGGGAGCTGTTTTTT
- | 12 | TRBJ2-5 | TRBD1 | TRBV2 | CASLAGGETQYF | TGTGCCAGCTTAGCAGGGGGAGAGACCCAGTACTTC